This TCR beta chain was captured in a study of blood T cells in healthy people across ages. This CDR3 contains 14 residues. CDR1 and CDR2 (germline): DFQATT, SNEGSKA (reference sequence). J gave up 4 bases and V 4 bases, and 9 bases lay outside the gene matches. In regard to this clonotype: No antigen is known for it.

Study-wide results and limits: Estimates based on one million T cells were treated as lower bounds. Long-lived donors exceeded aged donors in naive CD4+ cells and diversity.

A J-beta primer mix and a sample-barcoded 5' primer were used in a second PCR of about 7 to 12 cycles. MiXCR, applied by TCRdb to the 5' RACE reads, yields one record per CDR3 protein. The sample records roughly 800,000 distinct CDR3 sequences, about 62% being singletons. Sequenced sample: blood. The receptor was derived from a man aged 25 to 40 in good health. This chain uses TRBV20-1 with TRBJ1-1; 7 nucleotides match TRBD1. The CDR3 region is CSANRQGPGTEAFF. The DNA for the CDR3 is TGCAGTGCTAATAGACAGGGTCCTGGCACTGAAGCTTTCTTT.